This is a list of T cell receptor beta chains from one sample in a study of T cells in Graves' hyperthyroidism and ophthalmopathy. TCRdb used MiXCR to reprocess the multiplex PCR reads, holding one entry per CDR3 protein. The sample has about 300,000 distinct CDR3 sequences; 15% to 20% are singletons. The sequencing input was blood. These receptors came from a man in his thirties or forties with Graves' hyperthyroidism. Both conserved end residues are part of each CDR3. The order of the fields is clone size, J gene, V gene, D gene, CDR3 protein, CDR3 DNA. D genes are given only for firm matches. The size field is filled for only some rows; it gives once, few, many or a size class.

>.|TRBJ2-3|TRBV11-3|.
CASSLTAGSPDTQYF
TGTGCCAGCAGCTTAACGGCGGGGTCCCCAGATACGCAGTATTTT
>many|TRBJ2-1|TRBV20-1|TRBD2
CSARGAGERNEQFF
TGCAGTGCTAGAGGGGCGGGAGAAAGGAATGAGCAGTTCTTC
>.|TRBJ2-1|TRBV7-3|.
CASSSDRSSYNEQFF
TGTGCCAGCAGCTCAGACAGGAGCTCCTACAATGAGCAGTTCTTC
>many|TRBJ1-2|TRBV28|TRBD1
CASSVTGNGYTF
TGTGCCAGCAGTGTGACAGGGAATGGCTACACCTTC
>many|TRBJ1-1|TRBV24-1|.
CATSLGPHTEAFF
TGTGCCACCTCCCTGGGACCGCACACTGAAGCTTTCTTT
>.|TRBJ2-1|TRBV12-3/TRBV12-4|TRBD1
CASRETSGTGINEQFF
TGTGCCAGCAGAGAAACTTCCGGGACAGGGATCAATGAGCAGTTCTTC
>.|TRBJ1-6|TRBV27|TRBD1
CASSLSMGQGLLVLHF
TGTGCCAGCAGTTTATCTATGGGACAGGGCCTCCTGGTCCTCCACTTT
>.|TRBJ2-4|TRBV12-3/TRBV12-4|.
CASSLGRRKNIQYF
TGTGCCAGCAGTTTAGGTCGCAGGAAAAACATTCAGTACTTC
>few|TRBJ2-5|TRBV4-1|.
CASSPAYQETQYF
TGCGCCAGCAGCCCCGCGTACCAAGAGACCCAGTACTTC
>many|TRBJ2-7|TRBV5-1|.
CATPPAGSGHEQYF
TGCGCCACCCCTCCGGCTGGATCAGGCCACGAGCAGTACTTC
>.|TRBJ1-1|TRBV29-1|.
CSIIRGAHTTNTEAFF
TGCAGCATAATCAGGGGAGCCCACACTACCAACACTGAAGCTTTCTTT
>.|TRBJ1-4|TRBV19|TRBD1
CASRPRQGLGEKLFF
TGTGCCAGTAGGCCTCGACAGGGTTTGGGTGAAAAACTGTTTTTT
>.|TRBJ2-3|TRBV5-1|.
CASSLGDGGTDTQYF
TGCGCCAGCAGCTTGGGGGATGGCGGCACAGATACGCAGTATTTT
>.|TRBJ2-2|TRBV11-2|.
CASSLGVSSTGELFF
TGTGCCAGCAGCTTAGGAGTTTCCAGCACCGGGGAGCTGTTTTTT
>many|TRBJ2-2|TRBV3-1|TRBD2
CASSQDSGKTGELFF
TGTGCCAGCAGCCAAGATAGCGGGAAGACCGGGGAGCTGTTTTTT
>many|TRBJ1-5|TRBV24-1|.
CATSPQGSQPQHF
TGTGCCACCAGTCCGCAGGGGAGTCAGCCCCAGCATTTT
>many|TRBJ2-7|TRBV28|.
CASSFPPLKGEQYF
TGTGCCAGCAGTTTCCCACCCCTAAAGGGCGAGCAGTACTTC
>many|TRBJ2-7|TRBV28|TRBD1
CASSLTGDEQYF
TGTGCCAGCAGCCTAACAGGGGACGAGCAGTACTTC
>.|TRBJ2-7|TRBV27|.
CASRLGAASGYEQYF
TGTGCCAGCCGTTTAGGGGCGGCCTCTGGCTACGAGCAGTACTTC
>many|TRBJ1-5|TRBV6-1|.
CASSSLTVRGNQPQHF
TGTGCCAGCAGTTCGTTGACAGTGAGGGGCAATCAGCCCCAGCATTTT